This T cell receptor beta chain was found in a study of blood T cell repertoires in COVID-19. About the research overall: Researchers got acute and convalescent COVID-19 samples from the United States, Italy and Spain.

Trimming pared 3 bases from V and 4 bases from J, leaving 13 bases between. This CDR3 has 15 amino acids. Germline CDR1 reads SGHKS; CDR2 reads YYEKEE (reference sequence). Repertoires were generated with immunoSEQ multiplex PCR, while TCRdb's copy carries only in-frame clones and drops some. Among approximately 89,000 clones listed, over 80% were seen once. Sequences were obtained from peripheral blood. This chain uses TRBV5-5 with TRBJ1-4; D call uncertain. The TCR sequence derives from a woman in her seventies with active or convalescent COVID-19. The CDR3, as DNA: TGTGCCAGCAGCTCAGGACTGAGCTATAATGAAAAACTGTTTTTT. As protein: CASSSGLSYNEKLFF.